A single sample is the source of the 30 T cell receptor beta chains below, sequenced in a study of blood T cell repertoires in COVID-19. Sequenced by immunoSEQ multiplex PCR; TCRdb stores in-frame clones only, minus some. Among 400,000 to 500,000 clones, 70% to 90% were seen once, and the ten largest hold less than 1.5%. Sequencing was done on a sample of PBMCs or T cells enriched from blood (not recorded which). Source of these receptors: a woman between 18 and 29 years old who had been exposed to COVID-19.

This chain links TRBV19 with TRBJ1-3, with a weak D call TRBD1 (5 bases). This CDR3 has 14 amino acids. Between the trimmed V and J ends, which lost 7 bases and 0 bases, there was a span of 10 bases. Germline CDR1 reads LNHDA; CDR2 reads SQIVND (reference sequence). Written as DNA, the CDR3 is TGTGCCAGTAACTCCGGGGGCTCTGGAAACACCATATATTTT. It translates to CASNSGGSGNTIYF.

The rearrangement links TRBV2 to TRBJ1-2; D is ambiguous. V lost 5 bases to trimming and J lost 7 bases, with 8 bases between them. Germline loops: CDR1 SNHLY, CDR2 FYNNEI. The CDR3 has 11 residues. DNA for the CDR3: TGTGCCAGCAGTAAGGAGGTTGGCTACACCTTC. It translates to CASSKEVGYTF.

CDR3 sequence: CASASGEALAEQYF. The CDR3 region has the DNA TGCGCCAGTGCTTCGGGGGAGGCCCTAGCCGAGCAGTACTTC. The rearrangement uses TRBV5-1 and TRBJ2-7; a possible D gene is TRBD2 (6 bases). The CDR3 loop spans 14 amino acids. With 8 bases removed from V and 6 bases from J, the gap between germline ends came to 21 bases. Looked up from germline, CDR1 is SGHRS and CDR2 is YFSETQ.

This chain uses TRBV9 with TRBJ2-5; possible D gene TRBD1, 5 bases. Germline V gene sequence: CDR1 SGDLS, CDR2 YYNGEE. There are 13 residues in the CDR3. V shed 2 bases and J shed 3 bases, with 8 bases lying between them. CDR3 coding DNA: TGTGCCAGCAGCGTGGGGCTTAAAGAGACCCAGTACTTC. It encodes CASSVGLKETQYF.

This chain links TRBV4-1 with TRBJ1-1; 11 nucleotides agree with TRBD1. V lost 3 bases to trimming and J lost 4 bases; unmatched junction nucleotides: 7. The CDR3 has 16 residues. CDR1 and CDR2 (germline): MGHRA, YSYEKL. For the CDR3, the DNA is TGCGCCAGCAGCCATTATCCGGGACAGGGGGTCACTGAAGCTTTCTTT. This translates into CASSHYPGQGVTEAFF.

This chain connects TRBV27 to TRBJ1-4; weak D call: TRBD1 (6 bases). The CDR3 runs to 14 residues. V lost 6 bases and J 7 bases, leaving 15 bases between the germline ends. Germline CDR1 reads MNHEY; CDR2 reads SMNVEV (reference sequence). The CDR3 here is CASSLTGYGEKLFF. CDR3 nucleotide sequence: TGTGCCAGCAGCCTAACAGGGTACGGTGAAAAACTGTTTTTT.

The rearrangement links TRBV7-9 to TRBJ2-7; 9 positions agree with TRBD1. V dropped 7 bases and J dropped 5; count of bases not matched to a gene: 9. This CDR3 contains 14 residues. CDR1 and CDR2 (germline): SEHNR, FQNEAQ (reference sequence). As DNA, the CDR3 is TGTGCCAGCAAGGGTGGGACAGGGTCAGACGAGCAGTACTTC. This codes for CASKGGTGSDEQYF.

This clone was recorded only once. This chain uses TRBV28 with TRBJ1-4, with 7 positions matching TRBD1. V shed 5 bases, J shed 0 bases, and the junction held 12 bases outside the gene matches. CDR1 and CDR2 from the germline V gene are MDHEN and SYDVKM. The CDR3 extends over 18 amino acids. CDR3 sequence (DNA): TGTGCCAGCAGTGGCACCGGGACAGCCTGGGCAACTAATGAAAAACTGTTTTTT. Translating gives CASSGTGTAWATNEKLFF.

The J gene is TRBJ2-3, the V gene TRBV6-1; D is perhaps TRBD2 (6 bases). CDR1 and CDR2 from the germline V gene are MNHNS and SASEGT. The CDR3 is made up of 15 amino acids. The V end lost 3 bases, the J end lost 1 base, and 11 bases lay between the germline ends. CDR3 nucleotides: TGTGCCAGCAGTGATTTCTGGGAGGGCACAGATACGCAGTATTTT. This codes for CASSDFWEGTDTQYF.

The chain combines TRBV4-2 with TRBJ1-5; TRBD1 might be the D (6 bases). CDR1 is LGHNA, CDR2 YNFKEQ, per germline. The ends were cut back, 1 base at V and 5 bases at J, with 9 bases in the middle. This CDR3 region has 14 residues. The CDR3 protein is CASSQARGDQPQHF. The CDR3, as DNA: TGTGCCAGCAGCCAAGCCAGGGGAGATCAGCCCCAGCATTTT.

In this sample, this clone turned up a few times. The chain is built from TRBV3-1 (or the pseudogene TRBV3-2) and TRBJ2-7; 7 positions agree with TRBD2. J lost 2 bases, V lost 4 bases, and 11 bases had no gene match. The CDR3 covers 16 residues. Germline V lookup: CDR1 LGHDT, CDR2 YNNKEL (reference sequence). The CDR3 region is CASSPSGPSGTYEQYF. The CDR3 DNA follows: TGTGCCAGCAGCCCGTCAGGGCCTAGCGGAACCTACGAGCAGTACTTC.

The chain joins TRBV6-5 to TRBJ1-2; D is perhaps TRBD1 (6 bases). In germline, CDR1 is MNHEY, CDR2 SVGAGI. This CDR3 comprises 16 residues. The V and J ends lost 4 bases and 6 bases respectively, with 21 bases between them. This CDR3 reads CASSSNQGMLRHGYTF. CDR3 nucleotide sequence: TGTGCCAGCAGTTCAAACCAGGGGATGTTAAGACATGGCTACACCTTC.

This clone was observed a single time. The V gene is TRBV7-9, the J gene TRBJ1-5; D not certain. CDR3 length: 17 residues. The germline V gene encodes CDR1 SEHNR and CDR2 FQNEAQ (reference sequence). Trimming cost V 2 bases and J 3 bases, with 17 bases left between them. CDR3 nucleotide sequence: TGTGCCAGCAGCTTATATGAGTCCGGGTTGAACAATCAGCCCCAGCATTTT. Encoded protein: CASSLYESGLNNQPQHF.

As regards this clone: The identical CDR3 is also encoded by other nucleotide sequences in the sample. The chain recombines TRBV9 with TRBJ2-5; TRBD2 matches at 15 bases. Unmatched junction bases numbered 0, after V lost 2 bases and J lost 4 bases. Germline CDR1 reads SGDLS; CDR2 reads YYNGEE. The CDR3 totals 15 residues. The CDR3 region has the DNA TGTGCCAGCAGCGTGGGACTAGCGGGAGGAGAGACCCAGTACTTC. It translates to CASSVGLAGGETQYF. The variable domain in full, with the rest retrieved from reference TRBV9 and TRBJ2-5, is DSGVTQTPKHLITATGQRVTLRCSPRSGDLSVYWYQQSLDQGLQFLIQYYNGEERAKGNILERFSAQQFPDLHSELNLSSLELGDSALYFCASSVGLAGGETQYFGPGTRLLVL.

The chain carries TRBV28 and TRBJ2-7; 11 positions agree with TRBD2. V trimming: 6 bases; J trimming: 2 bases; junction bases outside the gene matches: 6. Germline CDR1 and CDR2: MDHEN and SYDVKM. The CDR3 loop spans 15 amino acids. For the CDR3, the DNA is TGTGCCAGCAGCGTAGCGGGAGGGCCCCCCTACGAGCAGTACTTC. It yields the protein CASSVAGGPPYEQYF.

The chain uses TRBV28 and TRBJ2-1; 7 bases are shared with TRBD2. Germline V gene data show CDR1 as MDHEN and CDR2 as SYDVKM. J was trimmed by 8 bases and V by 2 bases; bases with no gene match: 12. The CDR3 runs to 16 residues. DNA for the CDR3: TGTGCCAGCAGTTTAGGGGGACTAAGGGGTGCCCATGAGCAGTTCTTC. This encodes CASSLGGLRGAHEQFF.

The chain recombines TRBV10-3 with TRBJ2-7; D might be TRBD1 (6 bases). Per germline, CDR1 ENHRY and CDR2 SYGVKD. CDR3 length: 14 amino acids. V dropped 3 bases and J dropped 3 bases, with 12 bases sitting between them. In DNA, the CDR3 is TGTGCCATCAGTGATCCAGGGGCAGACTACGAGCAGTACTTC. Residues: CAISDPGADYEQYF.

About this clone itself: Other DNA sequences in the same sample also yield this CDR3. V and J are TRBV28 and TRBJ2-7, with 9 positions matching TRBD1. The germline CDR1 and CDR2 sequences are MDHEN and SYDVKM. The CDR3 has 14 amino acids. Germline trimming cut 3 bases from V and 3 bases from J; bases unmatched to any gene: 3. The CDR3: CASSLGQGIYEQYF. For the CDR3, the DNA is TGTGCCAGCAGTTTGGGACAGGGAATCTACGAGCAGTACTTC.

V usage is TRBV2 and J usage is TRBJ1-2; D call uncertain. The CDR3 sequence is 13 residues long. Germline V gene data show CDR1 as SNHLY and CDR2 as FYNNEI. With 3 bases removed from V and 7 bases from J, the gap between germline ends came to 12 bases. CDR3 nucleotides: TGTGCCAGCAGTGAGGAGGTTGTTCGTGGCTACACCTTC. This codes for CASSEEVVRGYTF. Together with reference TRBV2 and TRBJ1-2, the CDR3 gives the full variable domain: EPEVTQTPSHQVTQMGQEVILRCVPISNHLYFYWYRQILGQKVEFLVSFYNNEISEKSEIFDDQFSVERPDGSNFTLKIRSTKLEDSAMYFCASSEEVVRGYTFGSGTRLTVV.

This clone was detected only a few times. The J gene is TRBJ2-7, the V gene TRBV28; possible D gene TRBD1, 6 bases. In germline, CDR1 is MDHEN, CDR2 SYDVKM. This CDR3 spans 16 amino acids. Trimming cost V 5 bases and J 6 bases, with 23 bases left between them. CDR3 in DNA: TGTGCCAGCAGTGCCCTCAGGGGACCCGATATGGCCGAGCAGTACTTC. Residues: CASSALRGPDMAEQYF.

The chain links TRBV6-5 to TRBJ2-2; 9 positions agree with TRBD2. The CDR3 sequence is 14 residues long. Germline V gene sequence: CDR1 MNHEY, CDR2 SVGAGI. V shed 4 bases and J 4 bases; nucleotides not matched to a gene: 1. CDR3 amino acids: CASSSSGITGELFF. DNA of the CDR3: TGTGCCAGCAGTTCTAGCGGGATCACCGGGGAGCTGTTTTTT.

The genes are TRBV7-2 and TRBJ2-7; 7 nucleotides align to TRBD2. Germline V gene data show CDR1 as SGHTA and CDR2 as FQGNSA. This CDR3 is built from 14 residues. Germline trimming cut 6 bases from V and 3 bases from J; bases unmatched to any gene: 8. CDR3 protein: CASSSSGARYEQYF. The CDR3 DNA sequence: TGTGCCAGCAGTTCCAGCGGGGCCCGCTACGAGCAGTACTTC.

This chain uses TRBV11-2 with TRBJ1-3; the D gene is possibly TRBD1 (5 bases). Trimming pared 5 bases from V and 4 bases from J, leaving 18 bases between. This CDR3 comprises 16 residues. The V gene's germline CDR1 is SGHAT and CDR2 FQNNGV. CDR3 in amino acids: CASSPQAYGAGNTIYF. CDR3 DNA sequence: TGTGCCAGCAGCCCCCAAGCGTATGGGGCGGGAAACACCATATATTTT.

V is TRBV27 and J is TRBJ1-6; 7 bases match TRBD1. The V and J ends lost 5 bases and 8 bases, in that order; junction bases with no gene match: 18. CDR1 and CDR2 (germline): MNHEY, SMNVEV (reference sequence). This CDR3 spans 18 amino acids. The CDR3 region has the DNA TGTGCCAGCAGTCCCCGTCCGGAGGGGGCTCAGGTATATTCACCCCTCCACTTT. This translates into CASSPRPEGAQVYSPLHF.

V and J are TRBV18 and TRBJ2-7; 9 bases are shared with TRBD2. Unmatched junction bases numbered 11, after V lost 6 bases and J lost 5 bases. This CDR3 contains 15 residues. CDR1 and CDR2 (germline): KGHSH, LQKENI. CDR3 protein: CASSDMGTSKDEQYF. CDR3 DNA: TGTGCCAGCTCTGACATGGGGACTAGCAAGGACGAGCAGTACTTC. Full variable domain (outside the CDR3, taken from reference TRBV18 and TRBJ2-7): NAGVMQNPRHLVRRRGQEARLRCSPMKGHSHVYWYRQLPEEGLKFMVYLQKENIIDESGMPKERFSAEFPKEGPSILRIQQVVRGDSAAYFCASSDMGTSKDEQYFGPGTRLTVT.

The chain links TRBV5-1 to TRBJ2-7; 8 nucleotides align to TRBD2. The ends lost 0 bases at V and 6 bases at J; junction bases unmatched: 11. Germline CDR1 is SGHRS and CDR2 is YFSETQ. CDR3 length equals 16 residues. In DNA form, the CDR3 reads TGCGCCAGCAGCTTGGCCGTGACTAGCGCTACGGGCGAGCAGTACTTC. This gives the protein CASSLAVTSATGEQYF.

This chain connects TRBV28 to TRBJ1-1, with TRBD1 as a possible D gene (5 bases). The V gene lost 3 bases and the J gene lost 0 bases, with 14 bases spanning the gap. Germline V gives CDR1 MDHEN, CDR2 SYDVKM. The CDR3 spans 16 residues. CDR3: CASSFHAGGMNTEAFF. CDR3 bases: TGTGCCAGCAGTTTCCATGCGGGGGGGATGAACACTGAAGCTTTCTTT.

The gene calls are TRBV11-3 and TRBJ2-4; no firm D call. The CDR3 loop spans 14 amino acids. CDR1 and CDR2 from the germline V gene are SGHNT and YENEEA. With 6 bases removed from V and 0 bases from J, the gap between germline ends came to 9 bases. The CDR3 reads CASRDTLAKNIQYF. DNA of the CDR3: TGTGCCAGCAGAGACACCTTAGCCAAAAACATTCAGTACTTC.

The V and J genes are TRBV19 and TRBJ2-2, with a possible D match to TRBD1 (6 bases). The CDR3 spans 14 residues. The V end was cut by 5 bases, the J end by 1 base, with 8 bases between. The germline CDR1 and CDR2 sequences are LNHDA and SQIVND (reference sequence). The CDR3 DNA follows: TGTGCCAGTAGTCAGGACAGGAACACCGGGGAGCTGTTTTTT. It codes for CASSQDRNTGELFF.

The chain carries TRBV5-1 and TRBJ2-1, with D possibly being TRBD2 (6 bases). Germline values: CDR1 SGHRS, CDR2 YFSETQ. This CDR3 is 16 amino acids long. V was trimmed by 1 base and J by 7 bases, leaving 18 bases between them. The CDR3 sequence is CASSLSTLADVNEQFF. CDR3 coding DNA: TGCGCCAGCAGCTTGAGTACTTTAGCGGATGTGAATGAGCAGTTCTTC. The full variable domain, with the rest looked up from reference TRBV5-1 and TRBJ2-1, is KAGVTQTPRYLIKTRGQQVTLSCSPISGHRSVSWYQQTPGQGLQFLFEYFSETQRNKGNFPGRFSGRQFSNSRSEMNVSTLELGDSALYLCASSLSTLADVNEQFFGPGTRLTVL.